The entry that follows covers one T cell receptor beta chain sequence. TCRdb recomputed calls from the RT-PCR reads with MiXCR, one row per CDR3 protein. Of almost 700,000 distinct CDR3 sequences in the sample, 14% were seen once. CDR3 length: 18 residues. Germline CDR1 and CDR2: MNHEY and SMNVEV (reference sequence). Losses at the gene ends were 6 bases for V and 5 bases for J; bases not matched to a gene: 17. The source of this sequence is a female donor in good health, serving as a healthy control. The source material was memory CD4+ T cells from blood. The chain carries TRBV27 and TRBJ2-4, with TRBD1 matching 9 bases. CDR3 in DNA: TGTGCCAGCAGCCCATCTTACCCGGACAGGGGTGGCCAAAACATTCAGTACTTC. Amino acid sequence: CASSPSYPDRGGQNIQYF.